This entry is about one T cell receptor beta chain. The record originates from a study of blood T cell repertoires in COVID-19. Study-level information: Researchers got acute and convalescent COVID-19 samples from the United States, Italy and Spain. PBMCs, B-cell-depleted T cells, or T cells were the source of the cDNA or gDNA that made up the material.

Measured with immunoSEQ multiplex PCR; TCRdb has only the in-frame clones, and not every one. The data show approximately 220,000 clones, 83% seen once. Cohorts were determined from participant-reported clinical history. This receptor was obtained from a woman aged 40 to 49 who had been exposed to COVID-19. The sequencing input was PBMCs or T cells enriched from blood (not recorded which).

In DNA, the CDR3 is TGTGCCAGCAGCTTGGGGAAGGGGGTACGCGGCTACACCTTC. The encoded protein is CASSLGKGVRGYTF. The chain combines TRBV5-6 with TRBJ1-2; weak D call: TRBD1 (6 bases). The CDR3 is 14 amino acids. V lost 0 bases, J lost 8 bases, and 14 bases lay in between. From germline, CDR1 is SGHDT and CDR2 YYEEEE.